Each of the 14 T cell receptor beta chains below was sequenced from the same sample in a study of cytomegalovirus exposure and HLA in healthy donors. Primers for the PCR totalled 60 Vbeta and 13 Jbeta. Data came from immunoSEQ multiplex PCR; TCRdb stores just in-frame clones and leaves some out. This sample carries 200,000 to 250,000 clones, around 80% of them seen once, and the ten largest clones take 3% to 4.5%. The sample consisted of PBMCs. The receptor set was obtained from a male donor in good health and CMV-seronegative.

J is TRBJ1-6 and V is TRBV29-1; D perhaps matches TRBD1 (6 bases). Germline V gives CDR1 SQVTM, CDR2 ANQGSEA. Trimming removed 5 bases from V and 4 bases from J, with 9 bases in between. The length of the CDR3 is 13 residues. Written as DNA, the CDR3 is TGCAGCGTTCGGGACAAATATAATTCACCCCTCCACTTT. As protein: CSVRDKYNSPLHF.

This clone was detected many times. The rearrangement links TRBV6-5 to TRBJ2-1; possible D gene TRBD1, 6 bases. Germline CDR1 reads MNHEY; CDR2 reads SVGAGI. V was pared by 7 bases and J by 5 bases, with 15 bases between. CDR3 size: 14 residues. The CDR3 loop reads CASTPGDGHNEQFF. CDR3 DNA: TGTGCCAGCACCCCAGGGGATGGGCACAATGAGCAGTTCTTC.

V and J are TRBV5-1 and TRBJ2-5; perhaps TRBD2 as D (5 bases). Germline V gene data show CDR1 as SGHRS and CDR2 as YFSETQ. This CDR3 contains 12 residues. The V and J ends lost 4 bases and 11 bases respectively, with 15 bases between them. The CDR3 protein is CASSPPNGEQYF. CDR3 coding DNA: TGCGCCAGCAGCCCGCCAAATGGGGAGCAGTACTTC.

This clone was found once. Additional DNA sequences in this sample encode the identical CDR3. The chain has TRBV6-5 and TRBJ2-1, with no clear D. Germline V lookup: CDR1 MNHEY, CDR2 SVGAGI. V shed 2 bases and J shed 0 bases, with 8 bases lying between them. This CDR3 has 15 amino acids. This CDR3 is CASSYTRSSYNEQFF. CDR3 in DNA: TGTGCCAGCAGTTACACGAGGAGCTCCTACAATGAGCAGTTCTTC.

This clone was seen only a few times. The gene calls are TRBV5-6 and TRBJ2-6; TRBD1 matches at 7 bases. The CDR3 is 19 residues long. The germline V gene has CDR1 SGHDT and CDR2 YYEEEE. J was trimmed by 1 base and V by 0 bases; bases with no gene match: 10. The CDR3: CASSLEGAGDPSGANVLTF. The DNA of the CDR3 is TGTGCCAGCAGCTTGGAGGGGGCAGGGGACCCATCTGGGGCCAACGTCCTGACTTTC.

The V and J genes are TRBV27 and TRBJ2-7; D gene ambiguous. CDR1 MNHEY and CDR2 SMNVEV come from the germline V gene (reference sequence). The CDR3 loop spans 12 amino acids. V gave up 5 bases and J gave up 7 bases, with 12 bases separating them. CDR3 DNA: TGTGCCAGCAGTCCTACCTCACGGGAGCAGTACTTC. Its protein is CASSPTSREQYF.

V usage is TRBV5-4 and J usage is TRBJ2-7; D unclear. V lost 0 bases, J lost 2 bases, and 9 bases lay in between. The CDR3 totals 14 residues. The V gene's germline CDR1 is SGHNT and CDR2 YYREEE (reference sequence). CDR3 amino acids: CASSLGAYTYEQYF. The CDR3 DNA sequence: TGTGCCAGCAGCTTGGGGGCATATACCTACGAGCAGTACTTC.

The DNA for the CDR3 is TGTGCCAGCAGCCAACCAGGGGTCAACTACGAGCAGTACTTC. Its protein product is CASSQPGVNYEQYF. V usage is TRBV14 and J usage is TRBJ2-5, with D possibly matching TRBD1 (6 bases). The J call may be mistaken, given a closer DNA end match to TRBJ2-7. CDR3 length equals 14 residues. The germline V gene has CDR1 SGHDN and CDR2 FVKESK.

V usage is TRBV1 and J usage is TRBJ2-7; TRBD1 is taken as the D call from the table, unchecked against the DNA. TRBV1 is listed as a pseudogene. This CDR3 contains 13 residues. This CDR3 is CTSSQVQFPEQYF. The CDR3, as DNA: TGCACCAGCAGCCAGGTGCAGTTTCCCGAGCAGTACTTC.

This clone was observed a handful of times. CDR3 sequence (DNA): TGTGCCAGTAGTACCCTGGACAGCGGGGAGCTGTTTTTT. Its translation: CASSTLDSGELFF. The V gene is TRBV19, the J gene TRBJ2-2, with D maybe TRBD1 (6 bases). There are 13 residues in the CDR3. CDR1 is LNHDA, CDR2 SQIVND, per germline (reference sequence). Trimming cost V 4 bases and J 7 bases, with 10 bases left between them.

The chain joins TRBV27 to TRBJ2-7; possible D gene TRBD1, 5 bases. The CDR3 spans 15 residues. V dropped 3 bases and J dropped 0 bases, with 12 bases sitting between them. Germline V gene sequence: CDR1 MNHEY, CDR2 SMNVEV (reference sequence). CDR3 in amino acids: CASSLGQFSSYEQYF. CDR3 nucleotide sequence: TGTGCCAGCAGTTTGGGGCAGTTTAGCTCCTACGAGCAGTACTTC.

CDR3 amino acids: CASSIQGAGNEQFF. The CDR3 nucleotides are TGTGCCAGTAGTATACAGGGGGCGGGGAATGAGCAGTTCTTC. This rearrangement joins TRBV19 to TRBJ2-1; TRBD1 matches at 8 bases. V was pared by 2 bases and J by 7 bases, with 4 bases of the junction left unmatched. The CDR3 contains 14 residues. Per germline, CDR1 LNHDA and CDR2 SQIVND (reference sequence).

V and J are TRBV5-6 and TRBJ2-7; D might be TRBD1 (5 bases). Between the trimmed V and J ends, which lost 4 bases and 2 bases, there was a span of 13 bases. The germline V gene encodes CDR1 SGHDT and CDR2 YYEEEE. The CDR3 runs 14 residues. CDR3 sequence reads: CASSIPGFPYEQYF. The CDR3 DNA sequence: TGTGCCAGCAGCATTCCAGGGTTTCCCTACGAGCAGTACTTC. The variable domain in full, with the rest retrieved from reference TRBV5-6 and TRBJ2-7, is DAGVTQSPTHLIKTRGQQVTLRCSPKSGHDTVSWYQQALGQGPQFIFQYYEEEERQRGNFPDRFSGHQFPNYSSELNVNALLLGDSALYLCASSIPGFPYEQYFGPGTRLTVT.

The genes are TRBV7-3 and TRBJ2-2; TRBD1 aligns across 12 bases. The CDR3 loop spans 16 amino acids. Germline V gene sequence: CDR1 SGHTA, CDR2 FQGTGA. Trimming removed 0 bases from V and 4 bases from J; junction bases left unmatched: 0. In DNA, the CDR3 is TGTGCCAGCAGCTTAACGGGACAGGGGGCCACCGGGGAGCTGTTTTTT. This sequence encodes CASSLTGQGATGELFF.